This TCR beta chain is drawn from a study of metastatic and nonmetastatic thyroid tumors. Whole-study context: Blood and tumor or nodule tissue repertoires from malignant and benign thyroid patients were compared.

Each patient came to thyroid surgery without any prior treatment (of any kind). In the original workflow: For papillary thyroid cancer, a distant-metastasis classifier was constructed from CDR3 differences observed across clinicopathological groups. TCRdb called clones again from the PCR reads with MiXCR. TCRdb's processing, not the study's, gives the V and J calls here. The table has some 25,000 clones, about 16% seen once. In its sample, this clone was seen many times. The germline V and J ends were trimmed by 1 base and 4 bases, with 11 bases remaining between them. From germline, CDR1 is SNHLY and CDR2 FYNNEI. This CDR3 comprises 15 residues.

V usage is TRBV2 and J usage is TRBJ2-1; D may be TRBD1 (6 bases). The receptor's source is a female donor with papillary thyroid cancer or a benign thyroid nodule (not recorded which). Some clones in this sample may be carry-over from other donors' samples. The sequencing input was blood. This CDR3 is CASSEDRVVYNEQFF. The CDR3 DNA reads TGTGCCAGCAGTGAAGACAGGGTAGTTTACAATGAGCAGTTCTTC.